A selection of T cell receptor beta chains follows, all from one sample in a study of cytomegalovirus exposure and HLA in healthy donors. Sequencing used immunoSEQ multiplex PCR; TCRdb keeps in-frame clones, though not all of them. This table has 55,000 or so clones, roughly 82% appearing once. Input material: PBMCs. The receptors shown here come from a man in his thirties or forties in good health and CMV-seronegative. Both conserved end residues are part of each CDR3.

v_gene: TRBV23-1; CDR3aa: CASSQFRGDYGYTF
v_gene: TRBV10-2; CDR3aa: CASSEHPYEQYF
v_gene: TRBV7-2; CDR3aa: CASSFPGQGRAFF
v_gene: TRBV7-2; CDR3aa: CASSPAVNTGELFF
v_gene: TRBV19; CDR3aa: CASSRSYSSEAFF
v_gene: TRBV5-1; CDR3aa: CASSLGGTDYGELFF
v_gene: TRBV13; CDR3aa: CASSDAGGSDIQYF
v_gene: TRBV11-2; CDR3aa: CASSLSQDRKETQYF
v_gene: TRBV6-6; CDR3aa: CASRQGTKNTEAFF
v_gene: TRBV9; CDR3aa: CASSVGTRNNEKLFF
v_gene: TRBV6-5; CDR3aa: CASRPDRGAYNEQFF
v_gene: TRBV4-3; CDR3aa: CASSQVPGGPWEQFF
v_gene: TRBV7-6; CDR3aa: CASSPGQVVGYGYTF
v_gene: TRBV5-1; CDR3aa: CASSLSIDQPQHF
v_gene: TRBV6-5; CDR3aa: CASRLEGGTNEKLFF
v_gene: TRBV9; CDR3aa: CASSQMPGGGETQYF
v_gene: TRBV28; CDR3aa: CASSPGSTYEQYF
v_gene: TRBV2; CDR3aa: CASRDYRNSPLHF
v_gene: TRBV4-1; CDR3aa: CASSQGSGGASYEQYF
v_gene: TRBV11-2; CDR3aa: CASSLERDRGGYTF
v_gene: TRBV2; CDR3aa: CASIQQAFDREYGYTF
v_gene: TRBV2; CDR3aa: CASSKPTPPFEAFF
v_gene: TRBV25-1; CDR3aa: CASIAGVEAFF
v_gene: TRBV2; CDR3aa: CASNGQLYGYTF
v_gene: TRBV29-1; CDR3aa: CSGLSSSTDTQYF
v_gene: TRBV7-3; CDR3aa: CASSSLMNTEAFF